This passage covers 16 T cell receptor beta chains from one sample sequenced in a study of T cells expressing NK-cell markers. TCRdb reworked the 5' RACE reads into one entry per CDR3 protein, no DNA. The listing contains 120,000 to 150,000 distinct CDR3 sequences. Sequencing was performed on blood T cells: a sorted CD56 or NKG2C T cell subset, CD4+ or CD8+ T cells, or bulk PBMC T cells (not recorded which). The receptors stem from a man aged 18 to 30 in good health.

V is TRBV12-3 or TRBV12-4 and J is TRBJ1-1; no DNA is available, so the TRBD1 call from TCRdb remains unchecked. The CDR3 is 15 residues long. CDR3 region: CASSDPGQVAWEAFF.

V gene TRBV19 combines with J gene TRBJ2-5. Germline CDR1 reads LNHDA; CDR2 reads SQIVND (reference sequence). The CDR3 totals 14 residues. This CDR3 reads CASSLLVWGETQYF. The variable domain in full, completed from reference TRBV19 and TRBJ2-5, reads DGGITQSPKYLFRKEGQNVTLSCEQNLNHDAMYWYRQDPGQGLRLIYYSQIVNDFQKGDIAEGYSVSREKKESFPLTVTSAQKNPTAFYLCASSLLVWGETQYFGPGTRLLVL.

The chain joins TRBV7-6 to TRBJ2-1; the D call from TCRdb, TRBD2, cannot be confirmed without DNA. CDR1 and CDR2 (germline): SGHVS, FNYEAQ. The CDR3 has 16 residues. CDR3 sequence: CASSLPPTSGSNEQFF.

The V and J genes are TRBV28 and TRBJ2-3; TCRdb's D gene call, TRBD2, goes unchecked for lack of DNA. Germline assignment: CDR1 MDHEN and CDR2 SYDVKM. The CDR3 has 18 residues. The CDR3: CASSSRRQDVSSTDTQYF.

This chain links TRBV7-8 with TRBJ2-3; TCRdb names TRBD2, which stays unverified in the absence of DNA. Per the germline V gene, CDR1 is SGHVS and CDR2 is FQNEAQ. The CDR3 totals 15 residues. The CDR3 protein is CASSKTSGNTDTQYF.

The chain employs TRBV20-1 and TRBJ1-2; TCRdb's assignment of TRBD1 cannot be checked, as there is no DNA. CDR3 length equals 18 residues. The V gene's germline CDR1 is DFQATT and CDR2 SNEGSKA (reference sequence). Here the CDR3 reads CSARDTIVKGQGAYGYTF.

V is TRBV24-1 and J is TRBJ1-5. This CDR3 region has 14 residues. Germline V gene data show CDR1 as KGHDR and CDR2 as SFDVKD. CDR3: CATSDSGGTQPQHF.

This chain uses TRBV19 with TRBJ1-1. The CDR3 totals 14 residues. The V gene's germline CDR1 is LNHDA and CDR2 SQIVND (reference sequence). CDR3 sequence: CASSITSGDTEAFF.

The chain joins TRBV9 to TRBJ2-1. This CDR3 comprises 16 residues. The germline CDR1 and CDR2 sequences are SGDLS and YYNGEE. The chain's CDR3 is CASSVGGGSSYNEQFF.

The genes are TRBV11-2 and TRBJ2-5. The CDR3 has 14 amino acids. CDR1 is SGHAT and CDR2 is FQNNGV in the germline V gene. The chain's CDR3 is CASSGKGYQETQYF.

The genes are TRBV20-1 and TRBJ2-1; TCRdb's D gene call, TRBD2, goes unchecked for lack of DNA. CDR3 size: 16 residues. Per the germline V gene, CDR1 is DFQATT and CDR2 is SNEGSKA (reference sequence). CDR3 in amino acids: CSARSLGTLRNNEQFF.

The V and J genes are TRBV4-1 and TRBJ2-1. CDR3 length: 15 residues. Germline V gives CDR1 MGHRA, CDR2 YSYEKL. The CDR3 sequence is CASRLVTGVYNEQFF.

The genes are TRBV9 and TRBJ2-7. CDR1 is SGDLS, CDR2 YYNGEE, per germline. The CDR3 is 15 amino acids. The chain's CDR3 is CASSVSGRTFYEQYF.

The V gene is TRBV19, the J gene TRBJ1-1; no DNA is available, so the TRBD1 call from TCRdb remains unchecked. In germline, CDR1 is LNHDA, CDR2 SQIVND (reference sequence). CDR3 size: 12 residues. CDR3 sequence reads: CASSPDRLEAFF.

The CDR3 loop reads CASSPRQRQYF. The genes are TRBV7-9 and TRBJ2-3; TCRdb's D call, TRBD1, is unchecked because there is no DNA. CDR3 length equals 11 residues. Germline V gene data show CDR1 as SEHNR and CDR2 as FQNEAQ (reference sequence).

J is TRBJ2-1 and V is TRBV3-1; TCRdb outputs TRBD1, but without DNA this stays unchecked. This CDR3 has 14 residues. CDR1 is LGHDT and CDR2 is YNNKEL in the germline V gene (reference sequence). The CDR3 loop is CASSHGSGAGEQFF.